These 22 T cell receptor beta chains share one sample of origin, sequenced in a study of OX40 agonist ivuxolimab in advanced cancers. Produced via immunoSEQ multiplex PCR; TCRdb's table is partial and in-frame only. Of around 45,000 clones listed, roughly 88% are singletons. The sample was CD4+ or CD8+ T cells sorted from blood, taken in a trial of the OX40 agonist ivuxolimab. These receptors all stem from an adult with an advanced solid tumor such as melanoma, head and neck, liver or kidney cancer.

This sequence joins TRBV25-1 and TRBJ1-2, with TRBD1 as a possible D gene (5 bases). CDR3 size: 15 residues. The germline V and J ends were trimmed by 6 bases and 8 bases, with 22 bases remaining between them. Germline values: CDR1 MGHDK, CDR2 SYGVNS. This CDR3 reads CASRNGAAEGLGYTF. CDR3 nucleotide sequence: TGTGCCAGCAGAAATGGGGCCGCCGAGGGTCTCGGCTACACCTTC.

The table lists this clone with a count of one. This chain connects TRBV29-1 to TRBJ2-5; 8 nucleotides align to TRBD1. This CDR3 spans 16 amino acids. V was clipped by 0 bases and J by 1 base; unmatched bases: 7. Germline V lookup: CDR1 SQVTM, CDR2 ANQGSEA. The CDR3 spells CSVEDFQGASQETQYF. CDR3 sequence (DNA): TGCAGCGTTGAAGATTTCCAGGGGGCCTCCCAAGAGACCCAGTACTTC. The full variable domain, rest sourced from reference TRBV29-1 and TRBJ2-5, is SAVISQKPSRDICQRGTSLTIQCQVDSQVTMMFWYRQQPGQSLTLIATANQGSEATYESGFVIDKFPISRPNLTFSTLTVSNMSPEDSSIYLCSVEDFQGASQETQYFGPGTRLLVL.

In this sample, this clone turned up a few times. CDR3 protein: CASASGAYEQYF. The CDR3 nucleotides read TGTGCCAGCGCTAGCGGGGCTTACGAGCAGTACTTC. The J gene is TRBJ2-7, the V gene TRBV2; 9 nucleotides match TRBD2. With 8 bases clipped from V and 4 bases from J, the junction kept 3 bases outside the gene matches. CDR3 length: 12 amino acids. CDR1 and CDR2 from the germline V gene are SNHLY and FYNNEI.

The rearrangement joins TRBV7-8 to TRBJ2-7; TRBD2 might be the D (5 bases). Deletions cut 6 bases from V and 5 bases from J, with 11 bases between. Germline V gives CDR1 SGHVS, CDR2 FQNEAQ. The CDR3 length is 12 residues. In DNA form, the CDR3 reads TGTGCCAGCAGTCGCGGGTCCGACGAGCAGTACTTC. It is translated as CASSRGSDEQYF. Full variable domain (rest looked up from reference TRBV7-8 and TRBJ2-7): GAGVSQSPRYKVAKRGQDVALRCDPISGHVSLFWYQQALGQGPEFLTYFQNEAQLDKSGLPSDRFFAERPEGSVSTLKIQRTQQEDSAVYLCASSRGSDEQYFGPGTRLTVT.

The chain combines TRBV5-8 with TRBJ2-3, with D perhaps matching TRBD1 or TRBD2 (5 bases each). The CDR3 runs 15 residues. Germline V CDR1 and CDR2: SGHTS, YDEGEE. V was cut by 2 bases and J by 0 bases, with 10 bases left in between. CDR3 sequence reads: CASSFGDLSTDTQYF. In nucleotides, the CDR3 is TGTGCCAGCAGCTTCGGGGACCTTAGCACAGATACGCAGTATTTT.

The V call is TRBV11-2, the J call TRBJ2-4; TRBD2 agrees at 11 bases. The trim removed 4 bases at V and 7 bases at J, leaving 3 bases unmatched. The CDR3 contains 14 residues. CDR1 is SGHAT, CDR2 FQNNGV, per germline. Here the CDR3 reads CASSWASGGNIQYF. The CDR3 DNA reads as TGTGCCAGCAGCTGGGCTAGCGGGGGGAACATTCAGTACTTC.

This chain links TRBV13 with TRBJ2-5, with 7 positions matching TRBD2. The V segment lost 5 bases and the J segment 2 bases; nucleotides outside the gene matches: 8. The CDR3 length is 15 residues. Germline V lookup: CDR1 PRHDT, CDR2 FYEKMQ (reference sequence). The CDR3 loop is CASSDGGYAQETQYF. CDR3 coding DNA: TGTGCCAGCAGCGACGGGGGGTATGCGCAAGAGACCCAGTACTTC. The variable domain in full, with the rest retrieved from reference TRBV13 and TRBJ2-5, is AAGVIQSPRHLIKEKRETATLKCYPIPRHDTVYWYQQGPGQDPQFLISFYEKMQSDKGSIPDRFSAQQFSDYHSELNMSSLELGDSALYFCASSDGGYAQETQYFGPGTRLLVL.

The CDR3: CASSSPTANTEAFF. CDR3 coding DNA: TGTGCCAGCAGTTCACCGACAGCGAACACTGAAGCTTTCTTT. V and J are TRBV28 and TRBJ1-1; D is perhaps TRBD1 (5 bases). This CDR3 has 14 amino acids. The germline V and J ends were trimmed by 4 bases and 1 base, with 10 bases remaining between them. Germline V gives CDR1 MDHEN, CDR2 SYDVKM.

V gene TRBV2 combines with J gene TRBJ2-3, with D tentatively TRBD2 (5 bases). Per the germline V gene, CDR1 is SNHLY and CDR2 is FYNNEI. This CDR3 has 16 residues. Trimming took off 1 base at V and 2 bases at J, with 13 bases between the two ends. The CDR3 is CASSEVGASLTDTQYF. In DNA, the CDR3 is TGTGCCAGCAGTGAAGTAGGCGCTAGCCTCACAGATACGCAGTATTTT. Looking up the rest from reference TRBV2 and TRBJ2-3 gives the full variable domain: EPEVTQTPSHQVTQMGQEVILRCVPISNHLYFYWYRQILGQKVEFLVSFYNNEISEKSEIFDDQFSVERPDGSNFTLKIRSTKLEDSAMYFCASSEVGASLTDTQYFGPGTRLTVL.

This chain links TRBV7-9 with TRBJ1-1; 12 positions match TRBD1. This CDR3 contains 15 residues. V shed 5 bases, J shed 11 bases, and the junction held 12 bases outside the gene matches. CDR1 is SEHNR, CDR2 FQNEAQ, per germline (reference sequence). The CDR3 spells CASSGRDRGRIDAFF. CDR3 bases: TGTGCCAGCAGCGGTCGGGACAGGGGGCGCATAGACGCTTTCTTT. Drawing the rest from reference TRBV7-9 and TRBJ1-1, the complete variable domain is DTGVSQNPRHKITKRGQNVTFRCDPISEHNRLYWYRQTLGQGPEFLTYFQNEAQLEKSRLLSDRFSAERPKGSFSTLEIQRTEQGDSAMYLCASSGRDRGRIDAFFGQGTRLTVV.

The V and J genes are TRBV18 and TRBJ1-1, with 9 bases aligning to TRBD1. CDR3 size: 15 residues. Per germline, CDR1 KGHSH and CDR2 LQKENI. V trimming: 2 bases; J trimming: 8 bases; junction bases outside the gene matches: 9. The CDR3 region is CASSPEDRGSLEAFF. The CDR3 bases are TGTGCCAGCTCACCAGAGGACAGGGGAAGCTTGGAAGCTTTCTTT.

The chain employs TRBV25-1 and TRBJ2-1; 9 bases are a match to TRBD2. V lost 2 bases and J lost 2; bases outside the gene matches: 4. This CDR3 contains 16 residues. Germline values: CDR1 MGHDK, CDR2 SYGVNS. CDR3 amino acids: CASSEGLAGPYNEQFF. In DNA, the CDR3 is TGTGCCAGCAGTGAAGGTCTAGCGGGGCCCTACAATGAGCAGTTCTTC.

V and J are TRBV2 and TRBJ1-1; 9 nucleotides match TRBD1. This CDR3 contains 14 residues. The V gene end was trimmed by 5 bases and the J gene end by 3 bases; junction bases not matched to a gene: 4. Germline-derived CDR1 and CDR2 are SNHLY and FYNNEI. CDR3 region: CASSSTGGYTEAFF. The CDR3 DNA reads as TGTGCCAGCAGTTCCACAGGGGGCTACACTGAAGCTTTCTTT.

CDR3 sequence (DNA): TGTGCCAGCAGTTTAGGGACAGGGCCTTCTTTCTCCTACAATGAGCAGTTCTTC. It specifies CASSLGTGPSFSYNEQFF. The chain is built from TRBV27 and TRBJ2-1; 9 positions agree with TRBD1. V was pared by 2 bases and J by 0 bases, with 8 bases of the junction left unmatched. This CDR3 contains 18 residues. Germline V gene data show CDR1 as MNHEY and CDR2 as SMNVEV (reference sequence).

In this sample, this clone turned up once. This sequence joins TRBV6-1 and TRBJ1-5; no firm D call. With 1 base removed from V and 3 bases from J, the gap between germline ends came to 10 bases. Germline V gene lookup returns CDR1 MNHNS and CDR2 SASEGT. This CDR3 has 15 amino acids. This CDR3 reads CASSEERATNQPQHF. DNA for the CDR3: TGTGCCAGCAGTGAAGAACGGGCAACCAATCAGCCCCAGCATTTT.

V gene TRBV5-6 combines with J gene TRBJ2-1, with 9 bases identical to TRBD2. This CDR3 contains 15 residues. Looked up from germline, CDR1 is SGHDT and CDR2 is YYEEEE. Trimming took 4 bases from V and 4 from J; bases not matched to a gene: 6. CDR3 sequence reads: CASSLQTSGYNEQFF. In nucleotides, the CDR3 is TGTGCCAGCAGCCTGCAGACTAGCGGTTACAATGAGCAGTTCTTC.

Notes on this clone: Additional DNA sequences in this sample encode the identical CDR3. The rearrangement links TRBV7-6 to TRBJ2-7; tentative D call: TRBD1 (5 bases). Germline assignment: CDR1 SGHVS and CDR2 FNYEAQ. The CDR3 has 13 residues. The ends were cut back, 2 bases at V and 2 bases at J, with 7 bases in the middle. CDR3 sequence (DNA): TGTGCCAGCAGCTTACAGGGTGCCTACGAGCAGTACTTC. Translated: CASSLQGAYEQYF.

Concerning this clone itself: Since a much larger clone is just one base distant, this may be a read error. The sample contains more than one DNA sequence encoding this CDR3. The chain is built from TRBV5-6 and TRBJ2-7, with 8 positions matching TRBD2. This CDR3 has 15 amino acids. CDR1 and CDR2 (germline): SGHDT, YYEEEE. The CDR3 nucleotides read TGTGCCAGCCGCTTGGGACTCGGGGGGGCGGGGGAGCAGTACTTC. As protein: CASRLGLGGAGEQYF.

The V gene is TRBV28, the J gene TRBJ2-1, with D uncertain. Germline V gene data show CDR1 as MDHEN and CDR2 as SYDVKM. This CDR3 has 13 amino acids. V lost 6 bases and J 9 bases, leaving 15 bases between the germline ends. CDR3 region: CASRVGGVSEQFF. The CDR3 DNA sequence: TGTGCCAGCAGAGTGGGTGGTGTAAGTGAGCAGTTCTTC.

The J gene is TRBJ2-3, the V gene TRBV6-4; 13 bases fit TRBD2. CDR1 is MRHNA, CDR2 SNTAGT, per germline. This CDR3 is built from 16 residues. V lost 3 bases to trimming and J lost 0 bases; unmatched junction nucleotides: 0. The CDR3 DNA is TGTGCCAGCAGTGAACTAGCGGGAGGGAGCACAGATACGCAGTATTTT. Protein sequence: CASSELAGGSTDTQYF.

V and J are TRBV5-1 and TRBJ2-1; the D gene is possibly TRBD1 (6 bases). The CDR3 is 14 residues long. The germline gives CDR1 SGHRS, CDR2 YFSETQ. The V end was cut by 0 bases, the J end by 4 bases, with 8 bases between. The CDR3 region is CASSLGTEYNEQFF. CDR3 in DNA: TGCGCCAGCAGCTTGGGGACAGAATACAATGAGCAGTTCTTC.

The J gene is TRBJ2-1, the V gene TRBV30; D might be TRBD1 (5 bases). Germline V lookup: CDR1 GTSNPN, CDR2 SVGIG (reference sequence). The CDR3 length is 13 residues. CDR3 sequence: CAHDSRSYNEQFF. In DNA form, the CDR3 reads TGTGCACACGACAGTAGATCCTACAATGAGCAGTTCTTC.